This TCR beta chain is drawn from a study of T-cell memory formation after mild COVID-19 (dated by TCRdb to the early 2020s). At the level of the whole study: Most TCR sequence clusters were specific to one of the two donors. Two young, previously healthy adult volunteers made up the cohort, one male and one female. In two donors, T-cell clones that expanded and contracted after mild COVID-19 were tracked by sequencing TCRalpha and TCRbeta repertoires over time.

Ficoll-Paque density gradient centrifugation was the method used to isolate PBMCs. As concerns this clonotype: No antigen is known for it. Base qualities are not recorded, but no much larger clone differs from it by a single base.

From the cysteine up to the phenylalanine, the CDR3 has a length of 15 residues. Only the CDR3 portion is preserved as DNA: 45 bases, with reading frame beginning at the first base. Per the germline V gene, SGHTA is the CDR1 and FQGNSA is the CDR2. Between the V and J ends, shortened by 8 bases and 2 bases respectively, the junction contains 19 bases. The full study reports these points: Contracting CD4+ clones were located mainly in the CM and EM memory subsets, whereas CD8+ clones were found to be enriched in EMRA. Whether the second-wave clones peaking on day 37 were SARS-CoV-2 specific was not confirmed. The study covered only a couple of mild cases, and larger cohorts including severe cases with pre-infection samples were considered necessary. Clones contracting from day 15 to 85 had balanced CD4/CD8 phenotypes, while a second wave expanding from day 15 to 37 was biased towards CD4+. Some responding clones were detected in pre-infection memory, suggesting pre-existing cross-reactive memory T cells joined the SARS-CoV-2 response.

Instrument on record: Illumina NovaSeq 6000. cDNA libraries for TCRalpha and TCRbeta were prepared by 5'RACE using constant-segment primers, with sample barcodes and unique molecular identifiers added. Trizol reagent was used to extract RNA from every sample. Amplification of the libraries took two PCR steps, and the second step added a second sample barcode plus Illumina TruSeq adapters. Libraries were sequenced on an Illumina NovaSeq with 2 x 150 bp paired-end reads. As for the authors' bioinformatics: Reads were demultiplexed and collapsed into UMI-guided consensus sequences with migec v1.2.7. Using mixcr v2.1.11, the UMI consensuses were aligned to TRA and TRB V and J templates and assembled into clonotypes. A clonotype was counted as expanded or contracted only if both edgeR and NoisET called the change significant, with noise models trained on biological replicates. For edgeR calls, a false discovery rate-adjusted p below 0.01 and a log2 fold-change threshold of 1 were applied. PCA with hierarchical clustering of max-normalized trajectories of the 1000 most abundant clonotypes was used as exploratory dynamics analysis. The CD4 or CD8 phenotype of responding clones was assigned using the separately sequenced CD4+ and CD8+ repertoires. TCRdb reanalyzed the raw reads on its own, using fastp at Q25 for trimming and MiXCR for clone calling, and kept in-frame beta chains. Under each unique CDR3 protein, matching rows form one entry showing the most common genes and DNA. The V and J calls follow TCRdb's processing rather than the paper's. Recorded for this sample are hundreds of thousands of distinct CDR3 sequences; 15% of them occurred a single time. About a fifth of the sample is taken by the ten largest.

Sequencing was performed on PBMCs or a T cell subset sorted from them (not recorded which). Here the chain combines TRBV7-2 and TRBJ2-7; no D gene is confidently identified. The clonotype comes from a man younger than 35 who had mild COVID-19 (a few samples of this study predate the infection). The sample titles of this study are shuffled in the database, so cell type and time point are left out; the donor was told from shared clones. This receptor has the CDR3 CASQQSLSAAYEQYF. The sequenced DNA: TGTGCCAGCCAACAATCTCTCTCCGCAGCCTACGAGCAGTACTTC. Extended through the reference TRBV7-2 and TRBJ2-7 proteins, this CDR3 yields the full variable domain: GAGVSQSPSNKVTEKGKDVELRCDPISGHTALYWYRQSLGQGLEFLIYFQGNSAPDKSGLPSDRFSAERTGGSVSTLTIQRTQQEDSAVYLCASQQSLSAAYEQYFGPGTRLTVT.